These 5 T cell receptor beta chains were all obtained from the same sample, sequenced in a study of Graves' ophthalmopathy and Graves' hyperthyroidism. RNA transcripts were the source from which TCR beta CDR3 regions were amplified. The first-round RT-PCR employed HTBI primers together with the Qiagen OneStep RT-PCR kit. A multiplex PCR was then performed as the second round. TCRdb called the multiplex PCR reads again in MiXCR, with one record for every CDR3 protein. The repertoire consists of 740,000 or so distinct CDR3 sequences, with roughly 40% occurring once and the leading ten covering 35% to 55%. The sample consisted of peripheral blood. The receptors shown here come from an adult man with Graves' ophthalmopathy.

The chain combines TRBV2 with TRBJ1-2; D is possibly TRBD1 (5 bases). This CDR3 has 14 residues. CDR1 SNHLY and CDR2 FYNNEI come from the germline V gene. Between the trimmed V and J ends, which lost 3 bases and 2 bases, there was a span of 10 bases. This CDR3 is CASSDGGTNYGYTF. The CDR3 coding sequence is TGTGCCAGCAGTGATGGGGGAACCAACTATGGCTACACCTTC.

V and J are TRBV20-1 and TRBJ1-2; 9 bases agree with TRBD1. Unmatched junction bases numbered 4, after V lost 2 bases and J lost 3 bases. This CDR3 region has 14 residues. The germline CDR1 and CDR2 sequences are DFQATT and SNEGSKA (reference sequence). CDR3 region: CSARRDRADYGYTF. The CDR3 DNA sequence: TGCAGTGCTAGAAGGGACAGGGCCGACTATGGCTACACCTTC.

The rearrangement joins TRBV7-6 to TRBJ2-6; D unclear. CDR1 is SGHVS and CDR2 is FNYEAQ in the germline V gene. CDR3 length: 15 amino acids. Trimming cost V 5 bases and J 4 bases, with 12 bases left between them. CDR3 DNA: TGTGCCAGCAGCCGCAGCCGCGTCGGGGCCAACGTCCTGACTTTC. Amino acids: CASSRSRVGANVLTF.

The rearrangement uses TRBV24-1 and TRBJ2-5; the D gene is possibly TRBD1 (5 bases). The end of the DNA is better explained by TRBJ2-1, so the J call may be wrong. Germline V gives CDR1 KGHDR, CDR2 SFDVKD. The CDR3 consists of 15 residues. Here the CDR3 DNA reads TGTGCCACCAGTGATACAGGTTATTCCTACAATGAGCAGTTCTTC. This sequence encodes CATSDTGYSYNEQFF.

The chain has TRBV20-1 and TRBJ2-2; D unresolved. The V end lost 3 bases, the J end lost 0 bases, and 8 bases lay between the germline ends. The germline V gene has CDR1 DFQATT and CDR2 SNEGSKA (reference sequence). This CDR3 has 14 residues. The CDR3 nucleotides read TGCAGTGCTAGCACTGCCGCGAACACCGGGGAGCTGTTTTTT. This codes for CSASTAANTGELFF.